The following is a T cell receptor beta chain sequence with its context. The PCR made use of 60 Vbeta and 13 Jbeta primers. Generated by immunoSEQ multiplex PCR, the TCRdb table keeps only in-frame clones and is missing some. The repertoire holds around 100,000 clones, with roughly three quarters as singletons. The V and J ends lost 0 bases and 10 bases, in that order; junction bases with no gene match: 9. The CDR3 totals 16 residues. Germline-derived CDR1 and CDR2 are LNHNV and YYDKDF (reference sequence). This sample is drawn from a study of cytomegalovirus exposure and HLA in healthy donors. The chain couples TRBV15 to TRBJ1-6; 7 nucleotides line up with TRBD1. The clonotype was recovered from a woman in her late teens or twenties in good health and CMV-seropositive. The specimen was PBMCs. The CDR3 nucleotides are TGTGCCACCAGCAGAGATTCGGGCAGGGGGTGGTCACCCCTCCACTTT. Protein sequence: CATSRDSGRGWSPLHF.